The following is a TCR beta chain sequence with its context. Its antigen is still unknown. The primer mix had 60 Vbeta and 13 Jbeta primers. The repertoire was sequenced with immunoSEQ multiplex PCR; TCRdb's copy has only in-frame clones and lacks some. The sample records more than 140,000 clones, over 60% being singletons. This specimen comes from a study of cytomegalovirus exposure and HLA in healthy donors. Study-level findings and limits: Confirmation in vitro established that a few CMV-associated chains were specific for CMV antigens. Reportedly, diagnosis of cytomegalovirus status by the classifier showed high specificity and sensitivity.

The germline CDR1 and CDR2 sequences are SGHDT and YYEEEE. The V gene end was trimmed by 1 base and the J gene end by 7 bases; junction bases not matched to a gene: 10. The CDR3 has 16 amino acids. The V and J genes are TRBV5-6 and TRBJ2-1; 8 nucleotides line up with TRBD2. Sequencing was carried out using PBMCs. This receptor was taken from a male donor in good health and CMV-seronegative. Here the CDR3 reads CASSLFQRETGNEQFF. The CDR3 region has the DNA TGTGCCAGCAGCTTGTTTCAGCGGGAGACTGGGAATGAGCAGTTCTTC.